This T cell receptor beta chain was identified during a study of cytomegalovirus exposure and HLA in healthy donors. Study outcomes and limitations: Previous analysis showed most TCR beta V segments were productive about 87% or about 30% of the time. The classifier, whose performance was assessed in both the original and validation cohorts, reportedly diagnosed cytomegalovirus status with high specificity and sensitivity.

The V and J ends lost 3 bases and 0 bases, in that order; junction bases with no gene match: 2. The CDR3 length is 14 residues. The V gene's germline CDR1 is GTSNPN and CDR2 SVGIG (reference sequence). A multiplex PCR was run with 60 Vbeta primers and 13 Jbeta primers. The protocol was immunoSEQ multiplex PCR, while the TCRdb copy is restricted to in-frame clones and leaves out a portion. The sample shows more than 80,000 clones, about two thirds of them seen only once. Regarding this clone: Its antigen is not identified.

This chain uses TRBV30 with TRBJ1-1, with 9 positions matching TRBD1. The sample consisted of PBMCs. This clonotype was obtained from a female donor in good health and CMV-seronegative. In nucleotides, the CDR3 is TGTGCCTGGAGCGACAGGGGGGTGAACACTGAAGCTTTCTTT. Translation gives CAWSDRGVNTEAFF. The complete variable domain, with remaining parts taken from reference TRBV30 and TRBJ1-1, reads SQTIHQWPATLVQPVGSPLSLECTVEGTSNPNLYWYRQAAGRGLQLLFYSVGIGQISSEVPQNLSASRPQDRQFILSSKKLLLSDSGFYLCAWSDRGVNTEAFFGQGTRLTVV.